Listed here are 5 T cell receptor beta chains from one sample, sequenced in a study of T cell repertoires in cytomegalovirus infection. TCRdb ran MiXCR on the reads and lists one entry per CDR3 protein. Found here are around 430,000 distinct CDR3 sequences, about 42% of them singletons; the top ten hold 35% to 50%. For these TCRs, the target antigens are not known. The sample consisted of cultured PBMCs, taken from culture after CMV antigen stimulation. The receptors were gathered from a human donor in good health (CMV status not recorded). Some clones in this sample may be carry-over from other donors' samples.

The chain combines TRBV11-2 with TRBJ2-1; D tentatively fits TRBD1 or TRBD2 (5 bases each). Trimming removed 1 base from V and 6 bases from J, with 13 bases in between. The CDR3 sequence is 15 residues long. Germline V gene data show CDR1 as SGHAT and CDR2 as FQNNGV. The CDR3 loop reads CASSLVPDGGNEQFF. In DNA form, the CDR3 reads TGTGCCAGCAGCTTAGTTCCCGATGGGGGCAATGAGCAGTTCTTC.

In this sample, this clonotype turned up once. The V and J genes are TRBV7-9 and TRBJ2-7; 8 positions agree with TRBD1. The J segment lost 3 bases and the V segment lost 5 bases, leaving 15 bases of the junction unmatched. The CDR3 has 17 amino acids. Germline V gene data show CDR1 as SEHNR and CDR2 as FQNEAQ (reference sequence). For the CDR3, the DNA is TGTGCCAGCAGCCCCACCGACCGGGACAGGCTCCTCTACGAGCAGTACTTC. Amino acids: CASSPTDRDRLLYEQYF.

The J gene is TRBJ2-5, the V gene TRBV7-2; 9 positions agree with TRBD2. Germline values: CDR1 SGHTA, CDR2 FQGNSA. This CDR3 region has 16 residues. Trimming at V came to 5 bases and at J to 1 base, leaving 8 bases not matched to a gene. The CDR3 DNA reads TGTGCCAGCAGCGAAGGCGGGGGGGCCAGCCAAGAGACCCAGTACTTC. It encodes CASSEGGGASQETQYF.

The chain joins TRBV7-2 to TRBJ1-2; 9 bases are a match to TRBD1. Trimming cost V 5 bases and J 2 bases; bases outside gene matches: 9. The germline CDR1 and CDR2 sequences are SGHTA and FQGNSA. The CDR3 consists of 16 residues. The CDR3: CASSPRRQGENYGYTF. The CDR3, as DNA: TGTGCCAGCAGCCCCAGAAGACAGGGGGAAAACTATGGCTACACCTTC.

This clonotype was found a few times. V is TRBV7-2 and J is TRBJ2-7; D possibly corresponds to TRBD2 (5 bases). This CDR3 comprises 15 residues. Germline V gene data show CDR1 as SGHTA and CDR2 as FQGNSA. Trimming stripped 2 bases from V and 0 bases from J, with 11 bases between. Written as DNA, the CDR3 is TGTGCCAGCAGCTTATCAGGACTGGACTCCTACGAGCAGTACTTC. Encoded protein: CASSLSGLDSYEQYF.